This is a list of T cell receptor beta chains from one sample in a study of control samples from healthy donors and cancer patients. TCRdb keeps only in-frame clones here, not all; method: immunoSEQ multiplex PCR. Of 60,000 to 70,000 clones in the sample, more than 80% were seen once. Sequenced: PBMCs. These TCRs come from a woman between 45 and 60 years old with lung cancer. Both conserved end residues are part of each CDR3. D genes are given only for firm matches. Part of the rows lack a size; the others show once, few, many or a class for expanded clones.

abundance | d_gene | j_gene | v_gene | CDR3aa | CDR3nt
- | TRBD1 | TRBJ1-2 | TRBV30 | CAWTYTGGAYGYTF | TGTGCCTGGACCTATACAGGGGGCGCCTATGGCTACACCTTC
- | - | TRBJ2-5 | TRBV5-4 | CASSSKGEETQYF | TGTGCCAGCAGCTCCAAAGGGGAGGAGACCCAGTACTTC
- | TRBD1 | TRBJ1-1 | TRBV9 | CASSPGTGRTEAFF | TGTGCCAGCAGCCCTGGGACAGGGAGGACTGAAGCTTTCTTT
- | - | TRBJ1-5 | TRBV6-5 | CASSPTGKQPQHF | TGTGCCAGCAGTCCCACGGGGAAACAGCCCCAGCATTTT
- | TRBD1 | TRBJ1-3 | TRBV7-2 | CASSLTGPGNTIYF | TGTGCCAGCAGCTTGACAGGGCCTGGAAACACCATATATTTT
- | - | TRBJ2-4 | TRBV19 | CASSINAVLNIQYF | TGTGCCAGTAGTATAAATGCAGTACTAAACATTCAGTACTTC
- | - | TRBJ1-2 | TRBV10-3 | CAISQPTGDGYTF | TGTGCCATCAGCCAACCGACAGGAGATGGCTACACCTTC
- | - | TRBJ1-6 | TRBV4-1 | CASSPVDTSPLHF | TGCGCCAGCAGCCCCGTTGATACCTCACCCCTCCACTTT
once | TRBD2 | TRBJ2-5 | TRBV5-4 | CASTHSSGGFQETQYF | TGTGCCAGCACCCATTCTAGCGGGGGCTTCCAAGAGACCCAGTACTTC
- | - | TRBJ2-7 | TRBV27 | CASIGDRRGDYEQYF | TGTGCCAGCATCGGGGACAGGCGGGGGGACTACGAGCAGTACTTC
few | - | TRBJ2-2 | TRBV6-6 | CASSHRSSTGELFF | TGTGCCAGCAGTCACAGGTCGTCCACCGGGGAGCTGTTTTTT
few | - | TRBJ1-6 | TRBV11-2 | CASSLEGGNNSPLHF | TGTGCCAGCAGCTTAGAAGGGGGGAATAATTCACCCCTCCACTTT
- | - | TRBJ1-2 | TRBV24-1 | CATGDRNYGYTF | TGTGCCACCGGCGACCGCAACTATGGCTACACCTTC
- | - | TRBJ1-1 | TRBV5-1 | CASSLGPPNTEAFF | TGCGCCAGCAGCTTGGGTCCACCCAACACTGAAGCTTTCTTT
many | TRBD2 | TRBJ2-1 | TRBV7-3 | CASKSGGAPVGEQFF | TGTGCCAGTAAGAGCGGGGGGGCCCCCGTGGGTGAGCAGTTCTTC
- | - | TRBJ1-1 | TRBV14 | CASSQDRPRGTEAFF | TGTGCCAGCAGCCAAGATCGGCCGCGGGGCACTGAAGCTTTCTTT
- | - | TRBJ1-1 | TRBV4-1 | CASSQERASMNTEAFF | TGCGCCAGCAGCCAAGAACGGGCTTCGATGAACACTGAAGCTTTCTTT
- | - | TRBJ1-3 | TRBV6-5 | CASSWQRDSGNTIYF | TGTGCCAGCAGTTGGCAACGGGATTCCGGAAACACCATATATTTT
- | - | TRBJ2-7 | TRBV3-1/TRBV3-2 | CASSQEGDEQYF | TGTGCCAGCAGCCAAGAGGGGGACGAGCAGTACTTC
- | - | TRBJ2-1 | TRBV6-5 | CASSSGGQYNEQFF | TGTGCCAGCAGTTCCGGGGGCCAATACAATGAGCAGTTCTTC
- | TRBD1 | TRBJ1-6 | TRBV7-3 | CASSLRQGESPLHF | TGTGCCAGCAGCCTCCGACAGGGCGAATCACCCCTCCACTTT
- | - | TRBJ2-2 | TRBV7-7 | CASSFDRQTGELFF | TGTGCCAGCAGCTTCGACAGGCAGACCGGGGAGCTGTTTTTT
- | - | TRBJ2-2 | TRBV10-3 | CAISESPGTGELFF | TGTGCCATCAGTGAGTCGCCGGGGACCGGGGAGCTGTTTTTT